This T cell receptor (beta chain) was recorded in a study of CD8+ T cells in alopecia areata. Regarding the study as a whole: Many expanded lesional clones persisted during tofacitinib (in both scalp and blood).

RNA was isolated and reverse transcribed to cDNA, the sequencing template. TCRdb's copy holds only in-frame clones and misses some; the assay was immunoSEQ multiplex PCR. The sample holds some 110,000 clones, roughly 50% seen once. Germline CDR1 reads SQVTM; CDR2 reads ANQGSEA. The CDR3 is made up of 13 amino acids. V was pared by 7 bases and J by 3 bases, with 4 bases of the junction left unmatched. Indicated treatment: oral pan-JAK inhibitor, 5-10 mg twice daily. Points on this clone: Its antigen is unidentified.

Sequenced here: CD8+ T cells sorted from blood, sampled at week 24, from a patient treated with tofacitinib. The sequence was obtained from a human donor with alopecia areata. The rearrangement uses TRBV29-1 and TRBJ2-5; 11 bases map to TRBD1. CDR3: CSEGTGGEETQYF. The CDR3 DNA reads TGCAGCGAAGGGACAGGGGGGGAAGAGACCCAGTACTTC.